The sequence of this T cell receptor beta chain was determined in a study of chemoradiotherapy in HPV16-positive cancers. In regard to this clone: Its antigen remains unidentified.

The table came from immunoSEQ multiplex PCR; TCRdb's copy has only in-frame clones and leaves some out. This sample yields approximately 13,000 clones, of which about four fifths are seen a single time; roughly 9.7% belongs to the top ten. Germline values: CDR1 SGHRS, CDR2 YFSETQ. The CDR3 has 12 residues. Trimming cost V 1 base and J 7 bases, with 9 bases left between them. Findings of the study overall: Candidate HPV-specific clones and E7-related TCR motifs grew in tumor during treatment.

The material was obtained from a patient who underwent chemoradiotherapy. The sequence came from a human donor with HPV-associated anogenital cancer. J is TRBJ2-7 and V is TRBV5-1; unclear D gene. The DNA of the CDR3 is TGCGCCAGCAGCTTGCGCCCTTGGGAGCAGTACTTC. Residues: CASSLRPWEQYF.